These 7 T cell receptor beta chains were sequenced from one sample in a study of shared clonotypes between healthy human individuals. Here immunoSEQ multiplex PCR was the method, and the copy in TCRdb shows in-frame clones only, minus some. The profile covers about half a million clones, with around 73% appearing a single time and 12% taken by the ten largest. Sequencing was carried out using PBMCs. The receptors stem from a woman in her thirties or forties in good health. Some clones in this sample may be carry-over from other donors' samples.

V gene TRBV2 combines with J gene TRBJ2-2; perhaps D is TRBD1 or TRBD2 (5 bases each). This CDR3 is 13 amino acids long. Germline V gene data show CDR1 as SNHLY and CDR2 as FYNNEI. Trimming cost V 6 bases and J 4 bases, with 9 bases left between them. The CDR3 reads CASSGAATGELFF. The CDR3 DNA reads as TGTGCCAGCAGCGGGGCCGCCACCGGGGAGCTGTTTTTT.

V and J are TRBV5-8 and TRBJ2-3; TRBD2 is a possible D gene (7 bases). Germline CDR1 reads SGHTS; CDR2 reads YDEGEE. Trimming removed 5 bases at V and 4 bases at J, with 11 bases between. The CDR3 loop spans 13 amino acids. The CDR3 region has the DNA TGTGCCAGCAGGGGGGGGCACGCAGATACGCAGTATTTT. Its translation: CASRGGHADTQYF.

This clone has only a few counts. J is TRBJ2-1 and V is TRBV10-2; 13 bases are shared with TRBD2. With V trimmed by 6 bases and J by 2 bases, 1 base remained unmatched. The CDR3 loop spans 15 amino acids. The germline gives CDR1 WSHSY, CDR2 SAAADI. Here the CDR3 reads CASRGLAGTYNEQFF. The CDR3 coding sequence is TGCGCCAGCAGGGGACTAGCGGGAACCTACAATGAGCAGTTCTTC.

The gene calls are TRBV10-3 and TRBJ1-1; D may be TRBD1 (6 bases). V shed 2 bases and J shed 1 base, with 11 bases lying between them. The CDR3 loop spans 15 amino acids. Germline CDR1 ENHRY, CDR2 SYGVKD. The CDR3 spells CAISEMGHRNTEAFF. CDR3 nucleotides: TGTGCCATCAGTGAGATGGGACACAGGAACACTGAAGCTTTCTTT.

The chain carries TRBV5-1 and TRBJ2-1; D possibly corresponds to TRBD2 (5 bases). The CDR3 has 15 amino acids. Germline V CDR1 and CDR2: SGHRS, YFSETQ. The V gene lost 4 bases and the J gene lost 8 bases, with 19 bases spanning the gap. CDR3 nucleotide sequence: TGCGCCAGCAGCGAACAGCGGTGGGGTGGGGATGAGCAGTTCTTC. Translated: CASSEQRWGGDEQFF.

The chain links TRBV30 to TRBJ1-2, with TRBD1 matching over 11 bases. Germline V CDR1 and CDR2: GTSNPN, SVGIG (reference sequence). Germline trimming cut 5 bases from V and 4 bases from J; bases unmatched to any gene: 6. There are 14 residues in the CDR3. The CDR3 sequence: CAWAGTGGVYGYTF. The DNA of the CDR3 is TGTGCCTGGGCGGGGACAGGGGGTGTCTATGGCTACACCTTC.

The V and J genes are TRBV29-1 and TRBJ1-2; D is uncertain. The V end was cut by 5 bases, the J end by 4 bases, with 14 bases between. CDR1 and CDR2 from the germline V gene are SQVTM and ANQGSEA. The CDR3 runs to 13 residues. CDR3 sequence (DNA): TGCAGCGTTTTCGCGGGCTTGGCCTATGGCTACACCTTC. Translated, it gives CSVFAGLAYGYTF.